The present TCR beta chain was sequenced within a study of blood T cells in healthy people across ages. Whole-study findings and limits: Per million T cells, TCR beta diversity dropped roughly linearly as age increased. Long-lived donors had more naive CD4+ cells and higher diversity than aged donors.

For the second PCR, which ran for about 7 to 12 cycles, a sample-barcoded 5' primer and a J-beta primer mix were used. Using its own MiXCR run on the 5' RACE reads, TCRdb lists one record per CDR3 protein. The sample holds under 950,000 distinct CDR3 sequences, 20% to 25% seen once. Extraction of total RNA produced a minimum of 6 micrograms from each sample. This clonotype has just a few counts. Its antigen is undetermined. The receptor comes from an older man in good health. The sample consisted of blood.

The chain's CDR3 is CASSQDGGARNTEAFF. The CDR3 region has the DNA TGTGCCAGCAGCCAAGATGGCGGGGCTCGAAACACTGAAGCTTTCTTT. The V gene is TRBV3-1, the J gene TRBJ1-1, with D possibly matching TRBD1 (5 bases). The CDR3 consists of 16 residues. V lost 0 bases and J 2 bases, leaving 13 bases between the germline ends. In germline, CDR1 is LGHDT, CDR2 YNNKEL (reference sequence).